The source of this T cell receptor beta chain is a study of graft-versus-host responses after intestinal transplantation. In the study overall: In this cohort, recipients had multivisceral, liver-intestinal, or isolated intestinal transplants. Anti-thymocyte globulin served as induction for all recipients, who then took tacrolimus and steroids for three to four years. Study findings and constraints: Allograft clonal ratios (graft-versus-host to host-versus-graft) were high in patients who had graft-donor T cell macrochimerism.

TCRdb's table, derived via immunoSEQ multiplex PCR, lists solely in-frame clones and lacks some. Counted here are about 110,000 clones, about 92% occurring once; the ten biggest clones make up 0.23%. As regards this clone: Its antigen is unknown.

Germline values: CDR1 SGDLS, CDR2 YYNGEE. This CDR3 has 17 amino acids. The J segment lost 0 bases and the V segment lost 4 bases, leaving 13 bases of the junction unmatched. The chain links TRBV9 to TRBJ2-7, with TRBD1 matching 7 bases. Sample: unstimulated CD4+ T cells sorted from spleen or lymph node cells, taken before transplant. The sequence was collected from a human donor who was the organ donor for an intestinal transplant. CDR3 in amino acids: CASSPSSGQANSYEQYF. CDR3 in DNA: TGTGCCAGCAGCCCCTCGTCTGGACAGGCTAACTCCTACGAGCAGTACTTC.